A selection of T cell receptor delta chains follows, all from one sample in a study of gamma-delta T cells after stem cell transplantation. TCRdb called clones anew from the RT-PCR reads with CATT. The sample lists some 13,000 delta-chain clones, 30% to 35% occurring once. The sequencing input was gamma-delta T cells. The receptors derive from a human donor. It is not recorded whose cells these are; they may come from a transplant donor. The CDR3 runs from the conserved cysteine through the conserved F or W. The order of the fields is D gene, V gene, clone size, CDR3 length, J gene, CDR3 protein, CDR3 DNA. A D gene is named only where the DNA matches it firmly. Clone size is shown for a subset of rows, as once, few, many or a class of expanded clone.

TRDD3	TRDV1	.	29	TRDJ1	CAIGEHKGLIHLRETGGYARMLKTDKLIF	TGTGCTATTGGGGAACACAAAGGGCTGATCCACTTAAGGGAGACTGGGGGATACGCGAGAATGTTGAAGACCGATAAACTCATCTTT
.	TRDV1	.	20	TRDJ1	CALGEKKIPIRSGETDKLIF	TGTGCTCTTGGGGAAAAGAAAATACCCATACGATCGGGGGAGACCGATAAACTCATCTTT
.	TRAV29/DV5	few	21	TRDJ1	CAASRENPGGLLGRNTDKLIF	TGTGCAGCAAGCCGGGAAAACCCGGGGGGGTTACTGGGAAGGAACACCGATAAACTCATCTTT
.	TRDV3	once	15	TRDJ1	CAFIRRGTTGDKLIF	TGTGCCTTTATCCGACGGGGGACAACTGGGGATAAACTCATCTTT
TRDD3	TRDV3	.	17	TRDJ1	CATEVLGETGSTDKLIF	TGTGCCACGGAGGTACTGGGGGAGACGGGTTCCACCGATAAACTCATCTTT
TRDD2	TRDV3	.	20	TRDJ1	CAFNPWPPSSGVRSTDKLIF	TGTGCCTTTAATCCCTGGCCCCCTTCCTCGGGGGTCAGGAGCACCGATAAACTCATCTTT
TRDD2	TRAV29/DV5	few	16	TRDJ1	CAAKAPSSPYTDKLIF	TGTGCAGCAAAGGCTCCTTCCTCGCCGTACACCGATAAACTCATCTTT
TRDD3	TRDV2	medium-sized	17	TRDJ3	CACDTVGGYWDTRQMFF	TGTGCCTGTGACACCGTTGGGGGATACTGGGACACCCGACAGATGTTTTTC
TRDD3	TRDV1	few	21	TRDJ1	CALGEQSPRAPTGGCHDKLIF	TGTGCTCTTGGGGAACAATCCCCTAGGGCCCCTACTGGGGGATGCCACGATAAACTCATCTTT
.	TRDV2	.	15	TRDJ3	CACASSSWDTRQMFF	TGTGCCTGTGCTTCCAGCTCCTGGGACACCCGACAGATGTTTTTC
TRDD3	TRAV29/DV5	.	21	TRDJ1	CAASVLVKGGYGTSYTDKLIF	TGTGCAGCAAGCGTTCTAGTAAAAGGGGGATACGGGACCTCGTACACCGATAAACTCATCTTT
.	TRDV1	.	19	TRDJ1	CALGDLVRTGKAYTDKLIF	TGTGCTCTTGGGGATCTCGTTAGGACTGGGAAGGCGTACACCGATAAACTCATCTTT
TRDD3	TRDV2	.	17	TRDJ2	CACDSLGDGPLTAQLFF	TGTGCCTGTGACTCTCTGGGGGACGGCCCTTTGACAGCACAACTCTTCTTT
.	TRDV2	.	18	TRDJ3	CACDTGVFQSLYTLQMFF	TGTGCCTGTGACACTGGGGTATTCCAGTCCTTGTACACCCTACAGATGTTTTTC
.	TRDV2	.	18	TRDJ3	CACDPRGSHSWYTRQMFF	TGTGCCTGTGACCCCCGGGGGAGCCACTCCTGGTACACCCGACAGATGTTTTTC
TRDD3	TRDV1	.	14	TRDJ1	CALGELGIRDKLIF	TGTGCTCTTGGGGAACTGGGGATACGGGATAAACTCATCTTT
TRDD3	TRDV1	few	21	TRDJ1	CALGGTSSACLGGGYADKLIF	TGTGCTCTTGGGGGCACTTCCTCTGCCTGTTTGGGTGGGGGATACGCCGATAAACTCATCTTT
TRDD3	TRDV1	few	20	TRDJ1	CALGPWAHGGDNESTDKLIF	TGTGCTCTTGGGCCCTGGGCGCACGGGGGGGATAATGAATCGACCGATAAACTCATCTTT
.	TRDV1	few	16	TRDJ1	CALGDRPSFQADKLIF	TGTGCTCTTGGGGACCGCCCTTCGTTCCAGGCCGATAAACTCATCTTT
TRDD3	TRDV2	few	20	TRDJ3	CACDTFPGGYSPWDTRQMFF	TGTGCCTGTGACACCTTTCCTGGGGGATACAGCCCCTGGGACACCCGACAGATGTTTTTC
.	TRDV3	few	19	TRDJ1	CASLPRGDIKSLYTDKLIF	TGTGCCTCCCTTCCTCGGGGGGATATAAAATCCCTGTACACCGATAAACTCATCTTT
TRDD3	TRDV2	.	17	TRDJ1	CACDTLCWGSYTDKLIF	TGTGCCTGTGACACGTTGTGCTGGGGGTCGTACACCGATAAACTCATCTTT
.	TRDV2	few	16	TRDJ1	CACDTNKGYSADKLIF	TGTGCCTGTGACACCAATAAAGGATACTCGGCGGATAAACTCATCTTT
TRDD3	TRDV3	.	17	TRDJ1	CARSRRPRTGGNPELIF	TGTGCCAGAAGTAGACGTCCCAGGACTGGGGGAAACCCAGAACTCATCTTT
TRDD3	TRDV2	.	19	TRDJ3	CACDTGGYWSSWDTRQMFF	TGTGCCTGTGACACTGGGGGATACTGGAGCTCCTGGGACACCCGACAAATGTTTTTC
TRDD3	TRDV1	.	23	TRDJ1	CALGVPGLPSMGDTVSYTDKLIF	TGTGCTCTTGGGGTCCCTGGCCTTCCTTCGATGGGGGATACTGTCTCTTACACCGATAAACTCATCTTT
TRDD3	TRDV1	.	15	TRDJ1	CALGELGDKSDKLIF	TGTGCTCTTGGGGAACTGGGGGATAAATCCGATAAACTCATCTTT
TRDD3	TRDV3	few	16	TRDJ1	CALLLGDTPYTDKLIF	TGTGCCTTGCTACTGGGGGATACCCCGTACACCGATAAACTCATCTTT
TRDD3	TRDV2	few	23	TRDJ1	CACDTVSPSGLRTGDPGADKLIF	TGTGCCTGTGACACCGTTTCCCCCTCGGGGTTACGTACTGGGGATCCGGGGGCCGATAAACTCATCTTT
.	TRDV2	few	14	TRDJ2	CACDRGYLTAQLFF	TGTGCCTGTGACCGGGGGTACCTGACAGCACAACTCTTCTTT
.	TRDV1	.	19	TRDJ1	CALGDPVLPLPGGTDKLIF	TGTGCTCTTGGGGACCCCGTACTTCCCCTTCCTGGGGGCACCGATAAACTCATCTTT
TRDD3	TRDV2	.	20	TRDJ3	CACDTTGGYMLSCDTRQMFF	TGTGCCTGTGACACCACTGGGGGCTACATGCTCTCCTGTGACACCCGCCAGATGTTTTTC
TRDD3	TRDV2	.	18	TRDJ1	CACDLRLGDTRFTDKLIF	TGTGCCTGTGACCTGCGGCTGGGGGATACGCGGTTTACCGATAAACTCATCTTT
TRDD3	TRDV1	few	17	TRDJ1	CALGEHCNWGYTDKLIF	TGTGCTCTTGGGGAACACTGCAACTGGGGCTACACCGATAAACTCATCTTT
TRDD2	TRDV1	few	21	TRDJ1	CALGVSPSYIYYWRDTDKLIF	TGTGCTCTTGGGGTGAGTCCTTCCTACATCTACTACTGGCGCGACACCGATAAACTCATCTTT
.	TRDV1	.	15	TRDJ1	CALGELGTYTDKLIF	TGTGCTCTTGGGGAACTGGGGACATACACCGATAAACTCATCTTT
.	TRDV2	few	20	TRDJ3	CACDTVERGQSSWDTRQMFF	TGTGCCTGTGACACCGTCGAACGGGGTCAGAGCTCCTGGGACACCCGACAGATGTTTTTC
TRDD3	TRDV2	.	19	TRDJ3	CACDVLGDERSWDTRQMFF	TGTGCCTGTGACGTACTGGGGGATGAGCGCTCCTGGGACACCCGACAGATGTTTTTC
.	TRDV3	few	13	TRDJ1	CAHYATVTDKLIF	TGTGCCCACTACGCGACTGTTACCGATAAACTCATCTTT
.	TRDV2	few	18	TRDJ3	CACDFVGPSSWDTRQMFF	TGTGCCTGTGACTTTGTGGGTCCCAGCTCCTGGGACACCCGACAGATGTTTTTC
TRDD3	TRDV2	.	18	TRDJ3	CACDTGIQGSWDTRQMFF	TGTGCCTGTGACACCGGGATACAGGGTTCCTGGGACACCCGACAGATGTTTTTC
TRDD3	TRDV2	.	17	TRDJ1	CACAPRDWGEYTDKLIF	TGTGCCTGTGCCCCCAGGGACTGGGGGGAGTACACCGATAAACTCATCTTT
.	TRDV1	.	15	TRDJ1	CALGELVMGYDKLIF	TGTGCTCTTGGGGAACTAGTTATGGGATACGATAAACTCATCTTT
.	TRAV29/DV5	.	16	TRDJ1	CAASARHWVFTDKLIF	TGTGCAGCAAGCGCGCGGCACTGGGTTTTCACCGATAAACTCATCTTT
TRDD3	TRDV2	.	21	TRDJ3	CACDTAMGDPTSSCDTRQMFF	TGTGCCTGTGACACCGCGATGGGGGATCCGACAAGCTCCTGTGACACCCGACAGATGTTTTTC
TRDD3	TRDV2	.	17	TRDJ3	CACVPLGDTWDTRQMFF	TGTGCCTGTGTCCCTCTGGGGGATACCTGGGACACCCGACAGATGTTTTTC
TRDD2	TRDV3	few	16	TRDJ1	CACGLPNTVWVNKLIF	TGTGCCTGCGGCCTTCCTAACACGGTCTGGGTCAATAAACTCATCTTT
TRDD3	TRDV1	.	20	TRDJ2	CALGGCRGYGKLALTAQLFF	TGTGCTCTTGGGGGCTGTAGGGGATACGGTAAATTAGCTTTGACAGCACAACTCTTCTTT
TRDD3	TRDV2	.	18	TRDJ3	CACDTWGINSWDTRQMFF	TGTGCCTGTGACACCTGGGGGATAAACTCCTGGGACACCCGACAGATGTTTTTC
.	TRDV1	few	13	TRDJ1	CALGELPFDKLIF	TGTGCTCTTGGGGAACTCCCTTTCGATAAACTCATCTTT
TRDD3	TRAV29/DV5	.	19	TRDJ1	CAASFEWGTLGLYTDKLIF	TGTGCAGCAAGCTTCGAGTGGGGGACCCTAGGGCTGTACACCGATAAACTCATCTTT
.	TRDV1	.	18	TRDJ1	CALGERSSSRTGRDKLIF	TGTGCTCTTGGGGAAAGATCTTCCTCACGTACTGGGCGCGATAAACTCATCTTT
.	TRDV2	.	20	TRDJ3	CACDTVGRGDPSWDTRHMFF	TGTGCCTGTGACACCGTGGGAAGGGGGGACCCTTCCTGGGACACCCGACACATGTTTTTC
TRDD3	TRDV3	.	24	TRDJ1	CASVPTGPPYWGISRYGDTDKLIF	TGTGCCTCGGTTCCTACTGGCCCCCCGTACTGGGGGATATCCCGGTACGGGGACACCGATAAACTCATCTTT
.	TRDV3	.	20	TRDJ1	CAFPSFSKPWRIRTGDTLIF	TGTGCCTTCCCATCGTTTTCCAAACCCTGGAGGATAAGGACCGGCGATACACTCATCTTT
.	TRDV2	.	17	TRDJ2	CACDTRGGSCLTAQLFF	TGTGCCTGTGACACGAGGGGGGGGAGCTGTTTGACAGCACAACTCTTCTTT
TRDD3	TRDV1	.	24	TRDJ1	CALGDKTLPTLLLGDTRYTDKLIF	TGTGCTCTTGGGGACAAGACCCTTCCTACCCTTTTACTGGGGGATACGAGGTACACCGATAAACTCATCTTT
TRDD3	TRDV2	.	20	TRDJ3	CACDQLLGDTSSWDTRQMFF	TGTGCCTGTGACCAGTTACTGGGGGATACGAGCTCCTGGGACACCCGACAGATGTTTTTC
.	TRDV3	few	15	TRDJ1	CAFTSSRPRTDKLIF	TGTGCCTTTACCTCATCCCGCCCTAGAACCGATAAACTCATCTTT